This T cell receptor beta chain was recorded in a study of glioma-infiltrating T cells after dendritic cell vaccination. Across the whole study: Autologous tumor lysate-pulsed dendritic cell vaccination was given between the early 2000s and the early 2010s. At biweekly intervals, patients got three intradermal dendritic cell vaccine injections.

Sequencing was performed with immunoSEQ multiplex PCR; in TCRdb, only in-frame clones are kept and a portion is missing. The repertoire includes 85,000 to 110,000 clones, roughly 76% of them detected once, and 9.5% to 15% sits in the top ten. This CDR3 region has 17 residues. V shed 4 bases and J 0 bases; nucleotides not matched to a gene: 7. The germline V gene has CDR1 WSHSY and CDR2 SAAADI. Selection required adequate fresh-frozen tumor tissue plus more than two years' survival data. V is TRBV10-2 and J is TRBJ2-1; 9 nucleotides align to TRBD1. This clonotype was sampled from a human donor with glioblastoma. The input for sequencing was blood, taken before dendritic cell vaccination. The CDR3 spells CASSGSGQGSSYNEQFF. CDR3 nucleotide sequence: TGCGCCAGCAGTGGATCCGGACAGGGGAGCTCCTACAATGAGCAGTTCTTC.